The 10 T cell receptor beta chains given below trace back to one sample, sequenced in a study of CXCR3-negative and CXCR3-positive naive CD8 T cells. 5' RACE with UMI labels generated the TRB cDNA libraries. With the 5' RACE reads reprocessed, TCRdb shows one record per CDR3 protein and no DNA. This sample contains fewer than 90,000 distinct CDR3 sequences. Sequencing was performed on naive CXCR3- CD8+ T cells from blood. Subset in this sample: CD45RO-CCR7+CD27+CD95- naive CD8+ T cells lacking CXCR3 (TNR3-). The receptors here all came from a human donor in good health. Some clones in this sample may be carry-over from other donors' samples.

CDR3 residues: CASTLSVGPGANVLTF. The genes are TRBV28 and TRBJ2-6; TCRdb's D call, TRBD1, is unchecked because there is no DNA. This CDR3 spans 16 amino acids. From germline, CDR1 is MDHEN and CDR2 SYDVKM.

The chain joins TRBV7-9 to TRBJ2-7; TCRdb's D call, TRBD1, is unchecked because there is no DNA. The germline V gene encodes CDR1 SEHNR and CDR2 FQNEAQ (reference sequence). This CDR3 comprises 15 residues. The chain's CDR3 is CASSSHGEGRSEQYF.

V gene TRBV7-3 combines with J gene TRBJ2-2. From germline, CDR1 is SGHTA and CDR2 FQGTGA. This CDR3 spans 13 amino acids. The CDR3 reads CASSLGSAGELFF.

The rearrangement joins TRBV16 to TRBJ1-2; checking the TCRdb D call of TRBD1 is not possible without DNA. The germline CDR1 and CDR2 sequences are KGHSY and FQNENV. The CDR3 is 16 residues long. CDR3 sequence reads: CASSQPGQGRGYGYTF.

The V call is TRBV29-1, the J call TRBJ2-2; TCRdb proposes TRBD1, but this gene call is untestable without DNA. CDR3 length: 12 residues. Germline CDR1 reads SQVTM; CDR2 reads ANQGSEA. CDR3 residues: CSVPRDAGELFF.

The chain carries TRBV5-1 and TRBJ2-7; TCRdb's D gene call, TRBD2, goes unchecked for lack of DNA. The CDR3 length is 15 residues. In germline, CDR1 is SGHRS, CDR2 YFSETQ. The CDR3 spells CASSSDPGGTYEQYF.

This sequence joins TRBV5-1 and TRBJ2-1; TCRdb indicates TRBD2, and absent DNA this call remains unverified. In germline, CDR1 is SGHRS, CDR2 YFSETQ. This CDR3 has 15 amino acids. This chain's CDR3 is CASSPSGREYNEQFF.

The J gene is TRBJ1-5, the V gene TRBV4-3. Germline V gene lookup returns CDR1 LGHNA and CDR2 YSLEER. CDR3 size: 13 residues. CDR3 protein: CASSQDRRQPQHF.

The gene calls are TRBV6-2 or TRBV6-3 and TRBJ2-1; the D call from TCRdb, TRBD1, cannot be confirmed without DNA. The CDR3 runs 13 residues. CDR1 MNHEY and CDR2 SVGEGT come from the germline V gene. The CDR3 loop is CASRHTGGDEQFF.

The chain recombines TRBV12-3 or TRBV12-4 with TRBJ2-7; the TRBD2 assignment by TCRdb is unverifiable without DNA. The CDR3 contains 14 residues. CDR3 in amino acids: CASSPQAGGYEQYF.